This entry concerns a single T cell receptor beta chain. One Seattle source followed patients from active infection through their disease course. This sample is part of a study of blood T cell repertoires in COVID-19. The CDR3 is 17 residues long. Germline CDR1 reads LNHDA; CDR2 reads SQIVND (reference sequence). V shed 6 bases and J shed 4 bases, with 22 bases lying between them. The assay was immunoSEQ multiplex PCR, and TCRdb's table has in-frame clones only and misses some. The data contain roughly 230,000 clones, 85% to 90% of them singletons. The J gene is TRBJ1-5, the V gene TRBV19; D possibly corresponds to TRBD1 (6 bases). Sequencing was carried out using peripheral blood. This receptor was identified in a woman in her fifties or sixties with COVID-19, enrolled during active disease. The CDR3 here is CASRQTGGGGRNQPQHF. In DNA, the CDR3 is TGTGCCAGTAGACAAACCGGGGGCGGGGGTAGAAATCAGCCCCAGCATTTT.